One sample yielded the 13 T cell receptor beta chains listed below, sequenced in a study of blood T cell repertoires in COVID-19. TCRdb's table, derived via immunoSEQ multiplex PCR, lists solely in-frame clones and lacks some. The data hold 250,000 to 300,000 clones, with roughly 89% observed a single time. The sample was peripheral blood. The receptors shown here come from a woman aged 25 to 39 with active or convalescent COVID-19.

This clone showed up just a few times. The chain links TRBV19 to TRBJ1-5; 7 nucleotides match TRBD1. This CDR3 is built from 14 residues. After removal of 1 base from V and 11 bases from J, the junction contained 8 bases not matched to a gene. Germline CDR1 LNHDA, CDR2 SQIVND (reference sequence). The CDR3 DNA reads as TGTGCCAGTAGTATAGGACAGGGTTCTTTCTCCCAGCATTTT. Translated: CASSIGQGSFSQHF.

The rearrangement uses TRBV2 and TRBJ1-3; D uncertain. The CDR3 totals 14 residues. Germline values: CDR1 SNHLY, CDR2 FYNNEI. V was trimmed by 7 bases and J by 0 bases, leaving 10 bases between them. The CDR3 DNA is TGTGCCAGCAAGATGGAGAGCTCTGGAAACACCATATATTTT. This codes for CASKMESSGNTIYF.

The chain's CDR3 is CATSRGDLTYEQYF. The CDR3 DNA reads TGTGCCACCAGCAGGGGGGACTTGACCTACGAGCAGTACTTC. The chain recombines TRBV15 with TRBJ2-7; TRBD2 might be the D (6 bases). V was pared by 3 bases and J by 2 bases, with 11 bases between. Germline CDR1 reads LNHNV; CDR2 reads YYDKDF (reference sequence). CDR3 length: 14 residues.

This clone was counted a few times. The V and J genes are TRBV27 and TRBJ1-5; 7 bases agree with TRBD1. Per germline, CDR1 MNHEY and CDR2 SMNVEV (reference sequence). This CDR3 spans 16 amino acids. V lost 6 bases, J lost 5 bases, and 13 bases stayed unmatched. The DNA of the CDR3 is TGTGCCAGCAGAGGGGGGACCGGGACAGAGGATCAGCCCCAGCATTTT. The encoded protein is CASRGGTGTEDQPQHF.

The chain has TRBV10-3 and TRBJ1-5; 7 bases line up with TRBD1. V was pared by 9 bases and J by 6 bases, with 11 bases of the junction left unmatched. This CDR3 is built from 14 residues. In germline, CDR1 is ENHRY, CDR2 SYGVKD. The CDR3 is CAINEGAKGQPQHF. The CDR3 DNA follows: TGTGCCATAAATGAGGGGGCAAAAGGTCAGCCCCAGCATTTT.

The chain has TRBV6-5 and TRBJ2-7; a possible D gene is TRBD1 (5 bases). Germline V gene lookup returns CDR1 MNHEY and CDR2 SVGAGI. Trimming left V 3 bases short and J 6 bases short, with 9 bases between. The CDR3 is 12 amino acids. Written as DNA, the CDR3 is TGTGCCAGCAGTTATGGTGGGGCCGAGCAGTACTTC. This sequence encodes CASSYGGAEQYF.

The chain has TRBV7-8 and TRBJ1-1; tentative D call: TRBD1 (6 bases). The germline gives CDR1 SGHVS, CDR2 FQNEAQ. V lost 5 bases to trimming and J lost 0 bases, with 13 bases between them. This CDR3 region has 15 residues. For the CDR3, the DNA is TGTGCCAGCAGCCCCCGGGGGGCCATGAACACTGAAGCTTTCTTT. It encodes CASSPRGAMNTEAFF.

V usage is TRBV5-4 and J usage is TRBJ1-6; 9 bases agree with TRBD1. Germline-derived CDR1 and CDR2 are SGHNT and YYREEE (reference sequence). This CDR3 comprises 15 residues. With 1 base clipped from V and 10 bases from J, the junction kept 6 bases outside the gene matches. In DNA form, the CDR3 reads TGTGCCAGCAGCTTGTTAACAGGGGGCGAATCACCCCTCCACTTT. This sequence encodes CASSLLTGGESPLHF. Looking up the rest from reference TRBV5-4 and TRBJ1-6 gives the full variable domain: ETGVTQSPTHLIKTRGQQVTLRCSSQSGHNTVSWYQQALGQGPQFIFQYYREEENGRGNFPPRFSGLQFPNYSSELNVNALELDDSALYLCASSLLTGGESPLHFGNGTRLTVT.

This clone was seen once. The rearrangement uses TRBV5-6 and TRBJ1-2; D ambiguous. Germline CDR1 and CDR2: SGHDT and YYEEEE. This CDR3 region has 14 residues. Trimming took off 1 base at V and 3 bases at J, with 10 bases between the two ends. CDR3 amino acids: CASSLPEADYGYTF. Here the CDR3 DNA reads TGTGCCAGCAGCTTGCCGGAAGCGGACTATGGCTACACCTTC.

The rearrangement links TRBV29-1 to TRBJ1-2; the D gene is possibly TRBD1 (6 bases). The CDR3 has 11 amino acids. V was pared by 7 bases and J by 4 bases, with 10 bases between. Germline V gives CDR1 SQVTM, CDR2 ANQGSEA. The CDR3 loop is CSATGIYGYTF. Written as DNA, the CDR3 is TGCAGCGCCACAGGGATCTATGGCTACACCTTC.

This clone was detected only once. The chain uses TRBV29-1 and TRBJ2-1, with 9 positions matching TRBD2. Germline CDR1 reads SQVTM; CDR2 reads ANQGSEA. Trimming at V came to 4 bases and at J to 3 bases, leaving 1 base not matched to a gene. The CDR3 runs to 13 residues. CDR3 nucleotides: TGCAGCGTTGTTAGCGGGGGCTACAATGAGCAGTTCTTC. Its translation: CSVVSGGYNEQFF.

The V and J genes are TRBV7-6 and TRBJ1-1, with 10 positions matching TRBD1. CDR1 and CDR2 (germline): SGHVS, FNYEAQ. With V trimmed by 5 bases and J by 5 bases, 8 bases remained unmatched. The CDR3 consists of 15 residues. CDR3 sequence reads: CASSIKWTGGTEAFF. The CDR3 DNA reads TGTGCCAGCAGCATTAAATGGACAGGGGGGACTGAAGCTTTCTTT.

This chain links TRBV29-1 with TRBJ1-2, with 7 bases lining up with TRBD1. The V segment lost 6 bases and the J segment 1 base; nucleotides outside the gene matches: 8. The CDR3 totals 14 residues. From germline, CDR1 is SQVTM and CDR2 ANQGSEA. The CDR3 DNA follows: TGCAGCGTACAGACAGGGCTCAATAACTATGGCTACACCTTC. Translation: CSVQTGLNNYGYTF. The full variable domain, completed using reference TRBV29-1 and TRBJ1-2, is SAVISQKPSRDICQRGTSLTIQCQVDSQVTMMFWYRQQPGQSLTLIATANQGSEATYESGFVIDKFPISRPNLTFSTLTVSNMSPEDSSIYLCSVQTGLNNYGYTFGSGTRLTVV.